This is a list of T cell receptor beta chains from one sample in a study of shared clonotypes between healthy human individuals. The data were produced by immunoSEQ multiplex PCR, yet TCRdb's version contains in-frame clones alone and is incomplete. The sample shows about 1.1 million clones, more than 75% of them seen only once. The sequenced material came from memory CD4+ T cells from PBMCs. The receptor set was obtained from a man younger than 35 in good health. Some clones in this sample may be carry-over from other donors' samples. CDR3s include the opening cysteine and the closing phenylalanine or tryptophan. The D gene is left open where the match is weak. Size tells how often a clone was seen (once, few, many) or the class of an expanded clone, and some rows leave it out.

size	V	J	D	CDR3	DNA
once	TRBV18	TRBJ1-4	.	CASSPFRDRDNEKLFF	TGTGCCAGCTCACCATTCCGGGACCGGGATAATGAAAAACTGTTTTTT
.	TRBV27	TRBJ2-5	TRBD2	CASSATGLVSPQYF	TGTGCCAGCAGTGCTACGGGACTAGTGAGTCCCCAGTACTTC
.	TRBV19	TRBJ2-1	.	CASSISLSGRNEQFF	TGTGCCAGTAGTATCTCTTTGTCTGGGAGAAATGAGCAGTTCTTC
.	TRBV2	TRBJ1-1	.	CASSAERHLEAFF	TGTGCCAGCAGTGCCGAGAGGCACCTTGAAGCTTTCTTT
few	TRBV5-1	TRBJ2-2	.	CASSLAEHLTGELFF	TGCGCCAGCAGCTTGGCCGAGCACCTCACCGGGGAGCTGTTTTTT
.	TRBV7-6	TRBJ2-5	.	CASSPTVQETQYF	TGTGCCAGCAGCCCTACAGTCCAAGAGACCCAGTACTTC
.	TRBV19	TRBJ1-1	TRBD1	CASADTGTGGGRNTEAFF	TGTGCCAGCGCTGATACCGGGACAGGGGGCGGAAGGAACACTGAAGCTTTCTTT
.	TRBV11-2	TRBJ2-1	TRBD2	CASSVGLASYNEQFF	TGTGCCAGCAGCGTCGGACTAGCCTCCTACAATGAGCAGTTCTTC
.	TRBV7-3	TRBJ2-5	TRBD2	CASSLILAGEQYF	TGTGCCAGCAGCTTAATACTAGCGGGGGAGCAGTACTTC
once	TRBV6-1	TRBJ1-5	.	CASSDRIGSQPQHF	TGTGCCAGCAGTGACCGAATCGGAAGCCAGCCCCAGCATTTT
.	TRBV10-1	TRBJ2-3	TRBD1	CASSRGQPETDTQYF	TGCGCCAGCAGCCGGGGACAGCCAGAAACAGATACGCAGTATTTT
.	TRBV21-1	TRBJ1-3	.	CASSKVRPASGNTIYF	TGTGCCAGCAGCAAAGTTAGGCCAGCCTCTGGAAACACCATATATTTT
.	TRBV4-3	TRBJ2-4	.	CASSQDNIGLFTAKNIQYF	TGCGCCAGCAGCCAAGATAATATCGGGCTCTTCACAGCCAAAAACATTCAGTACTTC
.	TRBV7-8	TRBJ1-1	.	CASSLGARDTEAFF	TGTGCCAGCAGCTTAGGGGCGCGGGACACTGAAGCTTTCTTT
.	TRBV9	TRBJ1-4	TRBD1	CASSPMGQGAAGEKLFF	TGTGCCAGCAGCCCCATGGGACAGGGGGCGGCAGGAGAAAAACTGTTTTTT
.	TRBV10-3	TRBJ2-3	.	CAISDGRVTDTQYF	TGTGCCATCAGTGATGGTAGGGTCACAGATACGCAGTATTTT
.	TRBV7-3	TRBJ2-2	TRBD1	CASSLRGTGNAGELFF	TGTGCCAGCAGCTTAAGGGGGACAGGGAATGCCGGGGAGCTGTTTTTT
.	TRBV15	TRBJ2-2	.	CATSRPGSLITGELFF	TGTGCCACCAGCCGCCCCGGGTCGCTTATCACCGGGGAGCTGTTTTTT
.	TRBV9	TRBJ2-7	TRBD2	CASSVRAGLAESYEQYF	TGTGCCAGCAGCGTAAGGGCAGGACTAGCGGAATCCTACGAGCAGTACTTC
.	TRBV5-1	TRBJ1-1	.	CACRRWENTEAFF	TGCGCCTGCAGACGTTGGGAAAACACTGAAGCTTTCTTT
.	TRBV11-1	TRBJ2-3	.	CASSLEEGATDTQYF	TGTGCCAGCAGCTTAGAGGAAGGAGCCACAGATACGCAGTATTTT
.	TRBV2	TRBJ2-3	.	CASSENWPNTDTQYF	TGTGCCAGCAGTGAGAATTGGCCTAACACAGATACGCAGTATTTT
.	TRBV19	TRBJ1-5	.	CASSKEGSNQPQHF	TGTGCCAGTAGTAAGGAGGGGAGCAATCAGCCCCAGCATTTT
.	TRBV4-2	TRBJ2-5	TRBD2	CASSQGLAGGRPQETQYF	TGTGCCAGCAGCCAAGGACTAGCGGGAGGGCGCCCTCAAGAGACCCAGTACTTC
few	TRBV11-2	TRBJ2-1	.	CASSLRSGVLSNEQFF	TGTGCCAGCAGCCTACGGTCCGGAGTGCTCAGCAATGAGCAGTTCTTC
.	TRBV6-5	TRBJ1-1	.	CASSYYGRANTEAFF	TGTGCCAGCAGTTACTATGGCAGGGCGAACACTGAAGCTTTCTTT
.	TRBV5-4	TRBJ1-1	.	CASSIDANTEAFF	TGTGCCAGCAGCATTGACGCGAACACTGAAGCTTTCTTT
.	TRBV5-4	TRBJ1-6	TRBD1	CASSTGQNSPLHF	TGTGCCAGCAGCACGGGACAGAATTCACCCCTCCACTTT
.	TRBV28	TRBJ2-6	.	CASTRLRGRGDVLTF	TGTGCCAGCACCCGTCTACGTGGCCGCGGAGACGTCCTGACTTTC
.	TRBV21-1	TRBJ2-7	.	CASSSRRRPYEQYF	TGTGCCAGCAGCTCCCGTAGGAGGCCCTACGAGCAGTACTTC
.	TRBV11-1	TRBJ1-2	TRBD1	CASSPQGANYGYTF	TGTGCCAGCAGCCCACAGGGGGCGAACTATGGCTACACCTTC
once	TRBV10-3	TRBJ1-1	.	CAITDGRTMNTEAFF	TGTGCCATCACCGACGGACGGACCATGAACACTGAAGCTTTCTTT